Below, 31 T cell receptor beta chains from the same sample are listed, as sequenced in a study of OX40 agonist ivuxolimab in advanced cancers. Only in-frame clones appear in the TCRdb table, and some are missing; sequencing was by immunoSEQ multiplex PCR. Among around 70,000 clones listed, roughly 80% were seen once. The sequenced sample was CD4+ or CD8+ T cells sorted from blood, obtained in a trial of the OX40 agonist ivuxolimab. Receptor source: an adult with an advanced solid tumor such as melanoma, head and neck, liver or kidney cancer.

This clone showed up just once. This rearrangement joins TRBV7-6 to TRBJ2-1; 12 bases fit TRBD2. J gave up 2 bases and V 5 bases, and 1 base lay outside the gene matches. The germline V gene encodes CDR1 SGHVS and CDR2 FNYEAQ. This CDR3 spans 15 amino acids. The CDR3 sequence is CASSASGGAYNEQFF. The CDR3 nucleotides read TGTGCCAGCAGCGCTAGCGGGGGGGCCTACAATGAGCAGTTCTTC.

This sequence joins TRBV6-5 and TRBJ1-1; 9 bases fit TRBD1. Trimming at V came to 2 bases and at J to 1 base, leaving 5 bases not matched to a gene. The CDR3 spans 16 residues. Germline V gene sequence: CDR1 MNHEY, CDR2 SVGAGI. In nucleotides, the CDR3 is TGTGCCAGCAGTTACCTACCGGGACAGGGGAACACTGAAGCTTTCTTT. It encodes CASSYLPGQGNTEAFF.

This chain connects TRBV6-5 to TRBJ2-7, with a weak D call TRBD2 (5 bases). CDR1 is MNHEY and CDR2 is SVGAGI in the germline V gene. This CDR3 is built from 12 residues. V lost 5 bases and J 11 bases, leaving 16 bases between the germline ends. The CDR3, as DNA: TGTGCCAGCAGTCCCTATTGGGAGTTTAAGTACTTC. Amino acids: CASSPYWEFKYF.

This clone was seen only a few times. The V and J genes are TRBV19 and TRBJ1-5; D uncertain. Germline CDR1 LNHDA, CDR2 SQIVND (reference sequence). The CDR3 contains 16 residues. Trimming shortened V by 1 base and J by 0 bases, and 10 bases separated the two germline ends. The CDR3: CASSIVRGGSNQPQHF. In DNA, the CDR3 is TGTGCCAGTAGTATAGTTCGGGGAGGTAGCAATCAGCCCCAGCATTTT.

The V gene is TRBV6-4, the J gene TRBJ2-3, with D possibly TRBD2 on 5 matching bases. This CDR3 is 11 amino acids long. Germline V CDR1 and CDR2: MRHNA, SNTAGT. Between the trimmed V and J ends, which lost 7 bases and 11 bases, there was a span of 13 bases. The CDR3 loop reads CASTTPGWQYF. The CDR3 DNA follows: TGTGCCAGCACCACTCCGGGATGGCAGTATTTT.

J is TRBJ2-3 and V is TRBV21-1. TRBV21-1 is a known pseudogene. This CDR3 contains 15 residues. The CDR3 spells CASSTPRRPTDTQYF. CDR3 coding DNA: TGTGCCAGCAGCACCCCACGTCGCCCAACAGATACGCAGTATTTT.

As concerns this clone: Distinct nucleotide sequences in the sample also encode this CDR3. V is TRBV30 and J is TRBJ2-3; D not certain. The CDR3 consists of 12 residues. Germline V CDR1 and CDR2: GTSNPN, SVGIG (reference sequence). V lost 0 bases to trimming and J lost 2 bases, with 3 bases between them. The CDR3 DNA reads as TGTGCCTGGAGTGTGAACACAGATACGCAGTATTTT. This translates into CAWSVNTDTQYF.

This chain links TRBV5-1 with TRBJ1-1; D is possibly TRBD1 (5 bases). The CDR3 extends over 12 amino acids. The germline V gene encodes CDR1 SGHRS and CDR2 YFSETQ. V was cut by 1 base and J by 12 bases, with 13 bases left in between. CDR3 protein: CASSLNRGRSFF. In DNA, the CDR3 is TGCGCCAGCAGCTTGAATAGGGGCCGGTCTTTCTTT.

The chain combines TRBV5-4 with TRBJ2-1; D not resolved. This CDR3 region has 11 residues. V lost 4 bases to trimming and J lost 5 bases, with 4 bases between them. The V gene's germline CDR1 is SGHNT and CDR2 YYREEE (reference sequence). For the CDR3, the DNA is TGTGCCAGCAGCAGCGACAATGAGCAGTTCTTC. Its translation: CASSSDNEQFF.

V usage is TRBV6-4 and J usage is TRBJ2-1; 7 positions agree with TRBD1. CDR3 length equals 14 residues. Germline CDR1 and CDR2: MRHNA and SNTAGT. J lost 3 bases, V lost 6 bases, and 5 bases had no gene match. The CDR3 spells CASRGQLFYNEQFF. CDR3 bases: TGTGCCAGCAGGGGACAGCTTTTCTACAATGAGCAGTTCTTC.

Only a few counts were recorded for this clone. This chain uses TRBV6-6 with TRBJ2-5; 10 bases align to TRBD2. The CDR3 sequence is 16 residues long. After removal of 6 bases from V and 2 bases from J, the junction contained 9 bases not matched to a gene. Germline CDR1 MNHNY, CDR2 SVGAGI (reference sequence). The CDR3 sequence is CASRRTLAGVQETQYF. The CDR3, as DNA: TGTGCCAGCAGACGTACCCTAGCGGGAGTACAAGAGACCCAGTACTTC.

The chain links TRBV2 to TRBJ1-5; tentative D call: TRBD1 (5 bases). From germline, CDR1 is SNHLY and CDR2 FYNNEI. This CDR3 comprises 14 residues. The V gene lost 2 bases and the J gene lost 5 bases, with 10 bases spanning the gap. The CDR3 nucleotides read TGTGCCAGCAGTGAACAGGTAGGGGATCAGCCCCAGCATTTT. This codes for CASSEQVGDQPQHF.

This clone was picked up one time. This chain connects TRBV5-1 to TRBJ2-7; maybe TRBD1 (5 bases). The CDR3 is 14 amino acids. The V gene lost 4 bases and the J gene lost 1 base, with 12 bases spanning the gap. Germline V lookup: CDR1 SGHRS, CDR2 YFSETQ. The CDR3 here is CASSKRTSSYEQYF. CDR3 DNA sequence: TGCGCCAGCAGCAAAAGGACATCTTCCTACGAGCAGTACTTC.

V usage is TRBV29-1 and J usage is TRBJ2-1; D gene uncertain. The germline CDR1 and CDR2 sequences are SQVTM and ANQGSEA. V lost 7 bases and J lost 0, with 13 bases in between. The CDR3 has 14 residues. The CDR3 reads CSAVGSSSYNEQFF. For the CDR3, the DNA is TGCAGCGCCGTGGGCTCGAGCTCCTACAATGAGCAGTTCTTC.

The chain employs TRBV10-2 and TRBJ1-1; D unresolved. Trimming left V 6 bases short and J 3 bases short, with 5 bases between. The CDR3 extends over 11 amino acids. Germline V gene data show CDR1 as WSHSY and CDR2 as SAAADI. The CDR3 loop is CASSDHTEAFF. The CDR3 coding sequence is TGCGCCAGCAGCGACCACACTGAAGCTTTCTTT.

The chain links TRBV4-1 to TRBJ2-7; D may correspond to TRBD1 or TRBD2 (5 bases each). Germline lookup yields CDR1 MGHRA and CDR2 YSYEKL. This CDR3 comprises 15 residues. Trimming removed 3 bases at V and 7 bases at J, with 19 bases between. As DNA, the CDR3 is TGCGCCAGCAGCCACGCTCTCCGGGGCTCCGGGGAGCAGTACTTC. Translating gives CASSHALRGSGEQYF.

V usage is TRBV18 and J usage is TRBJ2-7, with D uncertain. The germline CDR1 and CDR2 sequences are KGHSH and LQKENI. The CDR3 spans 13 residues. V lost 2 bases and J lost 4, with 9 bases in between. DNA for the CDR3: TGTGCCAGCTCACCAGCGGAAGCTTACGAGCAGTACTTC. Translation gives CASSPAEAYEQYF.

The chain employs TRBV6-1 and TRBJ1-4; 9 bases agree with TRBD1. Germline trimming cut 7 bases from V and 7 bases from J; bases unmatched to any gene: 7. The germline V gene encodes CDR1 MNHNS and CDR2 SASEGT. There are 14 residues in the CDR3. The CDR3 DNA is TGTGCCAGCATTTACAGGGGGCTCGGTGAAAAACTGTTTTTT. It encodes CASIYRGLGEKLFF.

About this clone itself: At one end the junction does not follow the germline gene, possibly because of a read error. The genes are TRBV7-7 and TRBJ2-3, with 10 bases lining up with TRBD2. The CDR3 consists of 15 residues. CDR1 SSHAT and CDR2 FNYEAQ come from the germline V gene (reference sequence). The CDR3 loop is CASSPLAGVPDTQYF. The CDR3 DNA follows: TGTGCTAGCAGCCCGCTAGCGGGGGTGCCAGATACGCAGTATTTT. Full variable domain (missing parts from reference TRBV7-7 and TRBJ2-3): GAGVSQSPRYKVTKRGQDVTLRCDPISSHATLYWYQQALGQGPEFLTYFNYEAQPDKSGLPSDRFSAERPEGSISTLTIQRTEQRDSAMYRCASSPLAGVPDTQYFGPGTRLTVL.

The chain recombines TRBV4-1 with TRBJ1-4; D remains ambiguous. Germline V gives CDR1 MGHRA, CDR2 YSYEKL. This CDR3 has 16 residues. V was clipped by 0 bases and J by 8 bases, with 16 bases between them. CDR3 in DNA: TGCGCCAGCAGCCAAGATTACGGAAACCCTGCGGAAAAACTGTTTTTT. As protein: CASSQDYGNPAEKLFF.

CDR3 sequence: CSVRWGDGNEQFF. CDR3 coding DNA: TGCAGCGTTCGATGGGGAGATGGGAATGAGCAGTTCTTC. The chain carries TRBV29-1 and TRBJ2-1, with a tentative D call TRBD2 (5 bases). V shed 5 bases and J shed 7 bases, with 15 bases lying between them. The CDR3 loop spans 13 amino acids. Germline V lookup: CDR1 SQVTM, CDR2 ANQGSEA.

V gene TRBV7-2 combines with J gene TRBJ1-2; D is possibly TRBD1 (5 bases). Trimming cost V 3 bases and J 3 bases, with 11 bases left between them. This CDR3 region has 14 residues. CDR1 is SGHTA and CDR2 is FQGNSA in the germline V gene. The CDR3: CASSFAGNHYGYTF. Written as DNA, the CDR3 is TGTGCCAGCAGCTTCGCAGGGAATCACTATGGCTACACCTTC.

This clone was seen a handful of times. The rearrangement links TRBV5-1 to TRBJ2-7; 8 nucleotides align to TRBD2. The CDR3 is 14 residues long. The V segment lost 0 bases and the J segment 1 base; nucleotides outside the gene matches: 0. Germline V gene data show CDR1 as SGHRS and CDR2 as YFSETQ. CDR3 loop: CASSLAGGSYEQYF. CDR3 DNA: TGCGCCAGCAGCTTGGCGGGAGGGTCCTACGAGCAGTACTTC.

V usage is TRBV13 and J usage is TRBJ2-3; 8 bases match TRBD2. Per the germline V gene, CDR1 is PRHDT and CDR2 is FYEKMQ (reference sequence). This CDR3 has 15 amino acids. The V segment lost 5 bases and the J segment 4 bases; nucleotides outside the gene matches: 8. The CDR3 DNA follows: TGTGCCAGCAGCCTCGCAAGCGGGGGCCCAGATACGCAGTATTTT. Its translation is CASSLASGGPDTQYF.

The gene calls are TRBV7-2 and TRBJ2-1, with D maybe TRBD2 (6 bases). The CDR3 loop spans 16 amino acids. V gave up 1 base and J gave up 0 bases, with 10 bases separating them. CDR1 is SGHTA and CDR2 is FQGNSA in the germline V gene. CDR3 DNA sequence: TGTGCCAGCAGCTTAGTTTGGGAGGTCTCCTACAATGAGCAGTTCTTC. The encoded protein is CASSLVWEVSYNEQFF. Full variable domain (remainder filled in from reference TRBV7-2 and TRBJ2-1): GAGVSQSPSNKVTEKGKDVELRCDPISGHTALYWYRQSLGQGLEFLIYFQGNSAPDKSGLPSDRFSAERTGGSVSTLTIQRTQQEDSAVYLCASSLVWEVSYNEQFFGPGTRLTVL.

This chain joins TRBV19 and TRBJ1-5, with D uncertain. V was pared by 7 bases and J by 6 bases, with 16 bases between. Germline V gene data show CDR1 as LNHDA and CDR2 as SQIVND (reference sequence). The length of the CDR3 is 14 residues. CDR3 DNA sequence: TGTGCCAGTAATCGGGCGGGCGGGTTTCAGCCCCAGCATTTT. Protein product: CASNRAGGFQPQHF.

The chain recombines TRBV2 with TRBJ2-3, with TRBD2 matching 14 bases. CDR1 and CDR2 (germline): SNHLY, FYNNEI. CDR3 length: 15 residues. The ends lost 9 bases at V and 3 bases at J; junction bases unmatched: 5. The CDR3 region is CASTGTSGGTDTQYF. The CDR3 DNA sequence: TGTGCCAGTACCGGGACTAGCGGGGGAACAGATACGCAGTATTTT.

The gene calls are TRBV6-1 and TRBJ1-2; D may be TRBD1 (6 bases). The CDR3 runs to 13 residues. Trimming removed 5 bases at V and 6 bases at J, with 13 bases between. The germline gives CDR1 MNHNS, CDR2 SASEGT. The CDR3 reads CASSKQGSDGYTF. The CDR3 DNA is TGTGCCAGCAGTAAACAGGGTTCGGATGGCTACACCTTC.

V and J are TRBV7-2 and TRBJ2-1; 7 nucleotides agree with TRBD2. The CDR3 loop spans 13 amino acids. V lost 3 bases and J lost 8; bases outside the gene matches: 4. CDR1 and CDR2 (germline): SGHTA, FQGNSA. In DNA form, the CDR3 reads TGTGCCAGCAGCTTCCAAAGCGGGGATGAGCAGTTCTTC. Protein sequence: CASSFQSGDEQFF. The variable domain in full, completed from reference TRBV7-2 and TRBJ2-1, reads GAGVSQSPSNKVTEKGKDVELRCDPISGHTALYWYRQSLGQGLEFLIYFQGNSAPDKSGLPSDRFSAERTGGSVSTLTIQRTQQEDSAVYLCASSFQSGDEQFFGPGTRLTVL.

The chain combines TRBV14 with TRBJ1-2, with 7 bases identical to TRBD1. With 5 bases clipped from V and 4 bases from J, the junction kept 7 bases outside the gene matches. Germline-derived CDR1 and CDR2 are SGHDN and FVKESK. CDR3 size: 14 residues. CDR3 amino acids: CASSFRQGGYGYTF. The CDR3 DNA is TGTGCCAGCAGCTTTCGACAGGGTGGCTATGGCTACACCTTC.

The chain joins TRBV6-1 to TRBJ2-5, with a weak D call TRBD2 (5 bases). This CDR3 has 14 amino acids. V was shortened by 0 bases and J by 4 bases, with 9 bases between the two germline ends. Looked up from germline, CDR1 is MNHNS and CDR2 is SASEGT. Here the CDR3 reads CASSEAGDRETQYF. The CDR3 DNA reads as TGTGCCAGCAGTGAAGCCGGGGATCGAGAGACCCAGTACTTC.